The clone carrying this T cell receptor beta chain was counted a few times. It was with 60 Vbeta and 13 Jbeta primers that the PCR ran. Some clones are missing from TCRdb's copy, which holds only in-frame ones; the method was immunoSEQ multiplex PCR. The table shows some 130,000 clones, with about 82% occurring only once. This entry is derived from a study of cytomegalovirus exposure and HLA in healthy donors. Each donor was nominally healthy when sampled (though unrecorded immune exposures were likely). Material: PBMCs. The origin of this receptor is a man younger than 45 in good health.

The CDR3 DNA reads as TGTGCCAGCAGTAAACTGGGAGCTGGAAACACCATATATTTT. Its protein is CASSKLGAGNTIYF. V usage is TRBV5-6 and J usage is TRBJ1-3; unclear D gene. This CDR3 has 14 amino acids. Trimming removed 5 bases from V and 2 bases from J, with 11 bases in between. Looked up from germline, CDR1 is SGHDT and CDR2 is YYEEEE.